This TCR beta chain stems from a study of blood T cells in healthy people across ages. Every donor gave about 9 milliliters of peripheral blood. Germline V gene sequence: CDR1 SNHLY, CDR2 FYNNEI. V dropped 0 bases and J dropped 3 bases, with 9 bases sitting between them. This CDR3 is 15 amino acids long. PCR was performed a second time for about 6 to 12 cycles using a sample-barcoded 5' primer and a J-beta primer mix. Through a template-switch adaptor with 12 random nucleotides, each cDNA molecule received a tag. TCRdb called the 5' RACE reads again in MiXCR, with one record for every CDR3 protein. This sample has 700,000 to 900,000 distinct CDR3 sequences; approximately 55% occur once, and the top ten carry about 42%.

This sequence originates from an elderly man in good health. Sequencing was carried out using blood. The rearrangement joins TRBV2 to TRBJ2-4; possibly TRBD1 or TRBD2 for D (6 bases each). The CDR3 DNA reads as TGTGCCAGCAGTGAAGCCGGAGGGGGCAAAAACATTCAGTACTTC. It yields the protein CASSEAGGGKNIQYF.